Here is one T cell receptor (beta chain) with its context. The entry originates in a study of tumor-infiltrating lymphocytes in primary liver carcinoma. Production of TCR beta cDNA used roughly 480 ng total RNA together with a constant-region primer. Slightly modified ARM-PCR with three nested multiplex PCR rounds yielded TCR beta libraries. Researchers ran the first two PCR rounds for approximately 10 cycles each with TRBV1-TRBV30 forward primers and a C-beta reverse primer. TCRdb re-analysed the multiplex PCR reads in MiXCR, keeping a single row per CDR3 protein. The sample lists about 180,000 distinct CDR3 sequences; around 60% were seen once. The CDR3 is made up of 15 amino acids. Trimming cost V 3 bases and J 4 bases; bases outside gene matches: 1. In germline, CDR1 is SGHVS, CDR2 FNYEAQ. Germline DNA was also extracted, while the blood RNA originated from unsorted whole blood. The study enrolled treatment-naive patients with chronic HBV infection.

The sample taken for sequencing was peripheral blood. The TCR sequence derives from a man in his forties with primary liver carcinoma and hepatitis B virus infection. The chain is built from TRBV7-6 and TRBJ2-2; 11 nucleotides line up with TRBD2. For the CDR3, the DNA is TGTGCCAGCAGCTTCCTAGCGGGGGGCACCGGGGAGCTGTTTTTT. Amino acids: CASSFLAGGTGELFF.